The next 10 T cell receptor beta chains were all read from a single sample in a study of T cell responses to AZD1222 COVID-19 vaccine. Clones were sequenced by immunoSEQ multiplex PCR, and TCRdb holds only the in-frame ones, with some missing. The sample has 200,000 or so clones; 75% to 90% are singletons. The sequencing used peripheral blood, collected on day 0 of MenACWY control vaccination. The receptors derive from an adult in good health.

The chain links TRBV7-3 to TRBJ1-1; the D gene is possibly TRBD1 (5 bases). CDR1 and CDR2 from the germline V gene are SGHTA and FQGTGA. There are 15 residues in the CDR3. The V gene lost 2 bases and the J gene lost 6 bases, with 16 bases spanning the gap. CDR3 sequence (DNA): TGTGCCAGCAGCTTAGGCGGTCCTGGGGGACCTGAAGCTTTCTTT. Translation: CASSLGGPGGPEAFF.

CDR3 sequence reads: CASSDRGLTEAFF. CDR3 coding DNA: TGTGCCAGCAGCGACAGGGGGCTCACTGAAGCTTTCTTT. V gene TRBV11-3 combines with J gene TRBJ1-1; TRBD1 matches 10 bases. CDR3 length: 13 residues. The trim removed 5 bases at V and 4 bases at J, leaving 1 base unmatched. Germline lookup yields CDR1 SGHNT and CDR2 YENEEA.

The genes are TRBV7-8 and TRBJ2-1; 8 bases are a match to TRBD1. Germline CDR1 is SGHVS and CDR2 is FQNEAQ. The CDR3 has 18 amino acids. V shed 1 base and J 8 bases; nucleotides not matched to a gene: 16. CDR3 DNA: TGTGCCAGCAGCTTAGGGGGCAGGGGGCTCGTGGGAGGCGATGAGCAGTTCTTC. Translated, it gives CASSLGGRGLVGGDEQFF.

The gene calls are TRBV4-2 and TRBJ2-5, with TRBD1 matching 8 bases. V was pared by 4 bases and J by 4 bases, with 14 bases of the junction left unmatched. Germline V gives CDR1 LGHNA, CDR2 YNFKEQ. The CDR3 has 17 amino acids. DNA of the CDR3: TGTGCCAGCAGCCGCAACAGGGGGGCGCTCTCAGGAGAGACCCAGTACTTC. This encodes CASSRNRGALSGETQYF.

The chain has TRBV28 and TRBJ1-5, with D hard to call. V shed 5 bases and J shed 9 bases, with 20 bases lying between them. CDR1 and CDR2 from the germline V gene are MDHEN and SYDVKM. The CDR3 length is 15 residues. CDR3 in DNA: TGTGCCAGCAGTCCCATTTTCGGGTCCACGTGGCCCCAGCATTTT. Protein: CASSPIFGSTWPQHF.

This CDR3 reads CASSRDSNQPQHF. The CDR3 DNA reads TGTGCCAGCAGTCGGGACAGCAATCAGCCCCAGCATTTT. J is TRBJ1-5 and V is TRBV6-4, with a tentative D call TRBD1 (5 bases). V lost 5 bases and J 1 base, leaving 6 bases between the germline ends. Germline V gives CDR1 MRHNA, CDR2 SNTAGT. The CDR3 length is 13 residues.

In DNA form, the CDR3 reads TGTGCCAGCAGCCAGGCCAGGGTTGACGGGGAGCTGTTTTTT. Translation gives CASSQARVDGELFF. The V and J genes are TRBV3-1 (or the pseudogene TRBV3-2) and TRBJ2-2; tentative D call: TRBD1 (5 bases). The germline CDR1 and CDR2 sequences are LGHDT and YNNKEL (reference sequence). The CDR3 totals 14 residues. V gave up 3 bases and J gave up 7 bases, with 12 bases separating them.

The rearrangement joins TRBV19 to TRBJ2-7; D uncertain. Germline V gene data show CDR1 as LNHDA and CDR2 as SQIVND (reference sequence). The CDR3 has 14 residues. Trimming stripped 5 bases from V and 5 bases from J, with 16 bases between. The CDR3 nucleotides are TGTGCCAGTAGTGACCGGGCCACGGCCCACGAGCAGTACTTC. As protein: CASSDRATAHEQYF.

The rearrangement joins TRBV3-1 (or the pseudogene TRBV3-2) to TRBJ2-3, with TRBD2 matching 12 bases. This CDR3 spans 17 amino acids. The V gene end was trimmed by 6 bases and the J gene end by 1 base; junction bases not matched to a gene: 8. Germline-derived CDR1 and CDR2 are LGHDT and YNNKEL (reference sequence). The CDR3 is CASSRTSGMAGTDTQYF. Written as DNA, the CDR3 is TGTGCCAGCAGTCGGACTAGCGGGATGGCGGGCACAGATACGCAGTATTTT.

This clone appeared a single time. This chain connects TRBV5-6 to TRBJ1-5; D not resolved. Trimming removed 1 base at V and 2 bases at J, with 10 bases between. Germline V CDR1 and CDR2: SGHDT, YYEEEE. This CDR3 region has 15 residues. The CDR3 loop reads CASSLTVAGNQPQHF. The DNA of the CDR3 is TGTGCCAGCAGCTTGACGGTGGCAGGCAATCAGCCCCAGCATTTT.